This T cell receptor beta chain was recovered during a study of T cell responses to AZD1222 COVID-19 vaccine. Study outcomes and limitations: AZD1222 recipients seropositive at baseline numbered only five to seven. Clonal diversity was possibly underestimated; the donors were predominantly white British and more often female. Repertoires were obtained only post-peak T cell response.

Sequenced by immunoSEQ multiplex PCR; TCRdb stores in-frame clones only, minus some. The table records some 150,000 clones, roughly 90% of them present only once. With regard to this clone: Its antigen is as yet unknown.

V dropped 5 bases and J dropped 0; count of bases not matched to a gene: 9. Per the germline V gene, CDR1 is MDHEN and CDR2 is SYDVKM. The CDR3 runs to 16 residues. The starting material was peripheral blood, obtained 28 days after the second AZD1222 dose. J is TRBJ2-7 and V is TRBV28, with 8 bases aligning to TRBD1. The source is an adult who received the AZD1222 COVID-19 vaccine. The CDR3 loop reads CASSPGDRIRSYEQYF. CDR3 bases: TGTGCCAGCAGTCCGGGGGACAGGATCCGCTCCTACGAGCAGTACTTC.